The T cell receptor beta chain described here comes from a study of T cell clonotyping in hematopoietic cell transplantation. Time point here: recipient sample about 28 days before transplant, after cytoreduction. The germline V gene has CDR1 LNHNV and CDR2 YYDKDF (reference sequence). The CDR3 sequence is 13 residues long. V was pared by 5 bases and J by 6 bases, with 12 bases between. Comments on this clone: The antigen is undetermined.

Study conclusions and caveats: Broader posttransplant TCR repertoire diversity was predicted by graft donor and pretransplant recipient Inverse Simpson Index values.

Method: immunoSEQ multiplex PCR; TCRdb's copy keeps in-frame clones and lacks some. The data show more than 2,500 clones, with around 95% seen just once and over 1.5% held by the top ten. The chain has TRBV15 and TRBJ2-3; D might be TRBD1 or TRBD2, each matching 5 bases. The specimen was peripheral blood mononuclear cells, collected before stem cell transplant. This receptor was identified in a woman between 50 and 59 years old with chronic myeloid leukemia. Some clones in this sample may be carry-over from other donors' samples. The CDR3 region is CATSGGFEDTQYF. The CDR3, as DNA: TGTGCCACCAGCGGGGGTTTTGAGGATACGCAGTATTTT.